This TCR beta chain was retrieved from a study of molecular identifiers for immune sequencing clone quantification. Whole-study results and caveats: Effector cells kept over 98% of their molecules in clones above 20 RNA copies, while naive cells kept under 1% there.

This clonotype was picked up many times. Its antigen is unknown. Naive CD8 T cells underwent sorting with the CD8+CD4-CCR7+CD45RA+ definition. Bulk TCR libraries used previously described methods and listed TCR primers. One entry per CDR3 protein results from TCRdb running MiXCR on the PCR reads. Of tens of thousands of distinct CDR3 sequences in the sample, about 20% were seen once. Trimming cost V 5 bases and J 6 bases, with 11 bases left between them. Germline CDR1 reads LNHDA; CDR2 reads SQIVND (reference sequence). The CDR3 covers 13 residues. The chain couples TRBV19 to TRBJ1-5; D unresolved. This clonotype was obtained from a human donor in good health. Some libraries in this study had Jurkat cell RNA spiked in. The sequencing input was naive CD8+ T cells from blood, with Jurkat cell RNA spiked in. Indicated subset: FACS-sorted CD8+CD4-CCR7+CD45RA+ naive T cells. The CDR3 nucleotides are TGTGCCAGTAGTCGGAGTGGTGGTCAGCCCCAGCATTTT. It yields the protein CASSRSGGQPQHF.